This T cell receptor beta chain derives from a study of blood T cell repertoires in COVID-19. Across the whole study: Samples representing acute and convalescent COVID-19 were sourced from the United States, Italy and Spain. PBMCs, B-cell-depleted T cells, or T cells provided the cDNA or gDNA that made up the material.

The CDR3 loop spans 12 amino acids. Between the trimmed V and J ends, which lost 4 bases and 6 bases, there was a span of 10 bases. Germline V gene lookup returns CDR1 ENHRY and CDR2 SYGVKD. There are a few counts of this clone. Assay used: immunoSEQ multiplex PCR; TCRdb lists only in-frame clones, some missing. This table holds 25,000 to 30,000 clones, about 80% found once. The TCR sequence derives from a man in his sixties or seventies with acute or convalescent COVID-19. The chain has TRBV10-3 and TRBJ2-7; D gene unclear. Sample: peripheral blood. CDR3 nucleotides: TGTGCCATCAGTGGAAGAGTAATCGAGCAGTACTTC. It codes for CAISGRVIEQYF.